This T cell receptor (beta chain) came from a study of metastatic and nonmetastatic thyroid tumors. Findings of the study overall: A significant increase in TCR beta diversity was reportedly seen in malignant thyroid tumors relative to benign nodules, in blood and tumor.

The table lists this clone with many counts. Its antigen is still unknown. Authors' data handling: CDR3 was compared across clinicopathological groups, and the resulting differences were used to build a distant-metastasis classifier for papillary thyroid cancer. TCRdb re-analyzed the PCR reads using MiXCR. The V and J calls come from TCRdb's annotation, not from the publication. The sample yields over 70,000 clones, roughly 18% seen once. Patients were all untreated before their thyroid surgery. This CDR3 has 11 amino acids. V was trimmed by 4 bases and J by 6 bases, leaving 10 bases between them. CDR1 is GTSNPN and CDR2 is SVGIG in the germline V gene (reference sequence).

The sequence came from a female donor with papillary thyroid cancer or a benign thyroid nodule (not recorded which). Some clones in this sample may be carry-over from other donors' samples. The chain couples TRBV30 to TRBJ2-7; D may correspond to TRBD1 or TRBD2 (6 bases each). Sample: blood. CDR3 DNA sequence: TGTGCCTGGATTCGGGGGCGCGAGCAGTACTTC. Amino acid sequence: CAWIRGREQYF.